This T cell receptor beta chain was identified during a study of graft-versus-host responses after intestinal transplantation. In the study overall: Grafts that recipients had were multivisceral, liver-intestinal, or isolated intestinal transplants. Among the recipients, all got anti-thymocyte globulin induction and then tacrolimus and steroids for approximately 3 years. General study findings and limits: Allografts of one patient group, those with graft-donor T cell macrochimerism, had high graft-versus-host to host-versus-graft clonal ratios. The marrow of recipients harbored GvH clones, and ileum or blood showed some of them first.

There are 16 residues in the CDR3. The germline V gene has CDR1 MGHDK and CDR2 SYGVNS. V trimming: 6 bases; J trimming: 6 bases; junction bases outside the gene matches: 10. Of note for this clone: Its antigen is still unknown.

Assay used: immunoSEQ multiplex PCR; TCRdb lists only in-frame clones, some missing. The repertoire holds more than 75,000 clones, with roughly 90% as singletons. This chain links TRBV25-1 with TRBJ1-6; 8 positions agree with TRBD1. The sequenced sample was unstimulated CD4+ T cells sorted from spleen or lymph node cells, obtained before transplant. This TCR was recovered from a human donor who was the organ donor for an intestinal transplant. This chain's CDR3 is CASRADSGGFNSPLHF. CDR3 DNA sequence: TGTGCCAGCAGAGCTGATTCAGGGGGCTTTAATTCACCCCTCCACTTT.